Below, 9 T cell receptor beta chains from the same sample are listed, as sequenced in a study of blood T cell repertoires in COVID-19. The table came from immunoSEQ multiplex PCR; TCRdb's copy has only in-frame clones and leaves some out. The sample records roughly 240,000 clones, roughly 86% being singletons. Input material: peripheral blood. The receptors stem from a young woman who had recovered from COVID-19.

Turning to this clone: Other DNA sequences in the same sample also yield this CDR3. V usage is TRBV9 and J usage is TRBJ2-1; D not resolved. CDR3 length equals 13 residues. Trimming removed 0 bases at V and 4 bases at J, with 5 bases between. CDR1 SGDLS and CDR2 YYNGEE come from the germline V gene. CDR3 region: CASSVADYNEQFF. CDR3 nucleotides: TGTGCCAGCAGCGTAGCAGATTACAATGAGCAGTTCTTC. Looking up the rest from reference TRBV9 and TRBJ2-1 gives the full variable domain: DSGVTQTPKHLITATGQRVTLRCSPRSGDLSVYWYQQSLDQGLQFLIQYYNGEERAKGNILERFSAQQFPDLHSELNLSSLELGDSALYFCASSVADYNEQFFGPGTRLTVL.

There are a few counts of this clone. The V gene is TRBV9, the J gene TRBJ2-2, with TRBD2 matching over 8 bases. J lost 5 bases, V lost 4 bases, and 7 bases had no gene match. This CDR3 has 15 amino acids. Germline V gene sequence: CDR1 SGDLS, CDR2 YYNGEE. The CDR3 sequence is CASSSAGGGTGELFF. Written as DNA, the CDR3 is TGTGCCAGCAGCTCCGCGGGGGGTGGGACCGGGGAGCTGTTTTTT.

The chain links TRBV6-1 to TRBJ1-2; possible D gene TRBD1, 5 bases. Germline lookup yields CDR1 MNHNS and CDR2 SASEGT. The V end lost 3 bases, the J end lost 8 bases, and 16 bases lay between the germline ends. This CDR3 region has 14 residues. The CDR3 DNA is TGTGCCAGCAGTGAGCACGGCTCCCCAGGGGGCTACACCTTC. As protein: CASSEHGSPGGYTF.

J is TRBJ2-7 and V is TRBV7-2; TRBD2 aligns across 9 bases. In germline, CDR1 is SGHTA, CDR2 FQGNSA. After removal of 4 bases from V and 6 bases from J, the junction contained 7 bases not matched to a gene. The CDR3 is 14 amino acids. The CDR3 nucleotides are TGTGCCAGCAGCTCAGCGGGGGGATGGGGCGAGCAGTACTTC. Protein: CASSSAGGWGEQYF.

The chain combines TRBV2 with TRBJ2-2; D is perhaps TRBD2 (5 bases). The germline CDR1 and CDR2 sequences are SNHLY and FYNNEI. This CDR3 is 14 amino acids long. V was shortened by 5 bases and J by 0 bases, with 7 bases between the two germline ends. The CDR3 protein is CASSSGPNTGELFF. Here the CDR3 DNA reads TGTGCCAGCAGTAGCGGCCCGAACACCGGGGAGCTGTTTTTT.

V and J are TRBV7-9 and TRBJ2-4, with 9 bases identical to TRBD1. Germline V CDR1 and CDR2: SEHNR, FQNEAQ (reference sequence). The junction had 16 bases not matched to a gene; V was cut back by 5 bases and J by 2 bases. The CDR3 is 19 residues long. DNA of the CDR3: TGTGCCAGCAGCAACTCCCCAAAACAGGGGGCTACGACCAAAAACATTCAGTACTTC. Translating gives CASSNSPKQGATTKNIQYF. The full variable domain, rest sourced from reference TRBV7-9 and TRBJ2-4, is DTGVSQNPRHKITKRGQNVTFRCDPISEHNRLYWYRQTLGQGPEFLTYFQNEAQLEKSRLLSDRFSAERPKGSFSTLEIQRTEQGDSAMYLCASSNSPKQGATTKNIQYFGAGTRLSVL.

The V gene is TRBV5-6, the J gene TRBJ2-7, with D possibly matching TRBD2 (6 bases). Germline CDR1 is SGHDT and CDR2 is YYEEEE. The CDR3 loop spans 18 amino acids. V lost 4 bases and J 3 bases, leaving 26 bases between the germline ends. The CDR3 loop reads CASSRIRTKGVRDYEQYF. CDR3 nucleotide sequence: TGTGCCAGCAGCCGAATCCGCACCAAGGGAGTGCGGGACTACGAGCAGTACTTC.

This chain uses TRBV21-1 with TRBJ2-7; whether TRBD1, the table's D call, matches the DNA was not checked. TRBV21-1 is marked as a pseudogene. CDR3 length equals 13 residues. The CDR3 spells CASSKDIFYEQYF. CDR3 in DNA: TGTGCCAGCAGCAAGGACATTTTCTACGAGCAGTACTTC.

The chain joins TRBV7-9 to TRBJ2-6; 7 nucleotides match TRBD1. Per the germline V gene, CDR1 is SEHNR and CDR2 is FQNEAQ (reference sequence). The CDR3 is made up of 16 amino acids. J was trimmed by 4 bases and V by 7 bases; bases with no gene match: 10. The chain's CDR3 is CASTPEGGRGANVLTF. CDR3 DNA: TGTGCCAGCACGCCGGAAGGGGGCAGAGGGGCCAACGTCCTGACTTTC.